This T cell receptor beta chain came from a study of cytotoxic CD8 clonotypes in ibrutinib-treated CLL. Across the study: In all, approximately ten patients were relapsed/refractory, under 16 were treatment-naive and about 17 were IGHV unmutated. Samples showed on average around 240,000 productive templates and about 100,000 productive rearrangements. General study results and limits: Clonotypes that were public were uncommon, and they contracted or stayed stable on treatment. Patients had baseline clonality above age-matched healthy donors, and this clonality moved with circulating CD8+ T-cell counts.

TCRdb's copy holds only in-frame clones and misses some; the assay was immunoSEQ multiplex PCR. The table lists roughly 220,000 clones, 60% to 80% of them singletons, with 5.5% to 6% in the top ten. About this clone itself: The antigen remains undetermined.

The source was PBMCs, collected after 12 months of ibrutinib treatment. The TCR sequence derives from a human donor with chronic lymphocytic leukemia.

The chain's CDR3 is CASSQNVGGKGTEAFF. CDR3 in DNA: TGTGCCAGCAGCCAAAATGTCGGGGGGAAGGGCACTGAAGCTTTCTTT. The genes are TRBV7-2 and TRBJ1-1, with D possibly TRBD1 on 5 matching bases. Germline CDR1 and CDR2: SGHTA and FQGNSA. The CDR3 contains 16 residues. Trimming took 5 bases from V and 4 from J, leaving 20 bases between them.